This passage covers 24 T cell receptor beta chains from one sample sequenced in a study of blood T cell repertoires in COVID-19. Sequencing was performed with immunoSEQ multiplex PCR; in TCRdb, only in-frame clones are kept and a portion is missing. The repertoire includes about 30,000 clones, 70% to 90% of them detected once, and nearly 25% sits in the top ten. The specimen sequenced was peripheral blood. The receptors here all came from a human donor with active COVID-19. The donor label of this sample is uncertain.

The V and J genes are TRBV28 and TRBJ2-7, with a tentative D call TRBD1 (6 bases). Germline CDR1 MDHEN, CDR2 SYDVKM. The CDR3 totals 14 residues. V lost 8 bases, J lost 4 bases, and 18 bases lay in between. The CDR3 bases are TGTGCCAGCGAGTGGCAGGGGAGTACGTACGAGCAGTACTTC. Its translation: CASEWQGSTYEQYF.

CDR3 sequence reads: CASSDDSFTEAFF. The DNA of the CDR3 is TGTGCCAGCAGTGACGACAGTTTTACTGAAGCTTTCTTT. The chain couples TRBV2 to TRBJ1-1; D perhaps matches TRBD1 (5 bases). Germline loops: CDR1 SNHLY, CDR2 FYNNEI. There are 13 residues in the CDR3. V dropped 3 bases and J dropped 5 bases, with 10 bases sitting between them.

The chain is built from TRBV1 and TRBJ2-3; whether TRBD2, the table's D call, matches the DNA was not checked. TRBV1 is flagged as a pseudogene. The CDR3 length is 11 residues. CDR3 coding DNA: TGCACCAGCATCGGCACAGATACGCAGTATTTT. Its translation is CTSIGTDTQYF.

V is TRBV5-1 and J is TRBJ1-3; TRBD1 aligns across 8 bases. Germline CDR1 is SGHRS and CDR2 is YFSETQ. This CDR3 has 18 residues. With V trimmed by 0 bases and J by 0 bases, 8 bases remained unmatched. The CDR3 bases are TGCGCCAGCAGCTTGGGACTCCCTACAGGGGGCTCTGGAAACACCATATATTTT. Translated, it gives CASSLGLPTGGSGNTIYF.

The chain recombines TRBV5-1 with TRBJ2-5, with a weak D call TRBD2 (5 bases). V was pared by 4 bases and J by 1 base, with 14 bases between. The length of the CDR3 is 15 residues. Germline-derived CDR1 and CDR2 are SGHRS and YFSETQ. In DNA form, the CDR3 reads TGCGCCAGCAGCCTCTCAGGCGGGCCCCAAGAGACCCAGTACTTC. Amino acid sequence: CASSLSGGPQETQYF.

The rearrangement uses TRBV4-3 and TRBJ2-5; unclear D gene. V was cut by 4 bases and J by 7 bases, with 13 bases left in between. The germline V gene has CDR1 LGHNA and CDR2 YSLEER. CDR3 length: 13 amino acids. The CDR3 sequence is CASSPTGEGTQYF. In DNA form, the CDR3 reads TGCGCCAGCAGCCCGACTGGCGAAGGGACCCAGTACTTC.

The CDR3 reads CASSLPPARELFF. The DNA for the CDR3 is TGTGCCAGCAGCCTACCCCCCGCCCGGGAGCTGTTTTTT. The chain combines TRBV12-3 or TRBV12-4 with TRBJ2-2; unclear D gene. The germline V and J ends were trimmed by 6 bases and 9 bases, with 14 bases remaining between them. This CDR3 has 13 residues.

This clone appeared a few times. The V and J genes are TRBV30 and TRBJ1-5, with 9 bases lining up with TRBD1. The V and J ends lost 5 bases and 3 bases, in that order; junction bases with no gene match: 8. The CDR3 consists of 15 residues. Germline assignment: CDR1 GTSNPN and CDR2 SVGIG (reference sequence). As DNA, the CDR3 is TGTGCCTGGGCGAGCGGGACAGGGCTCAATCAGCCCCAGCATTTT. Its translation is CAWASGTGLNQPQHF.

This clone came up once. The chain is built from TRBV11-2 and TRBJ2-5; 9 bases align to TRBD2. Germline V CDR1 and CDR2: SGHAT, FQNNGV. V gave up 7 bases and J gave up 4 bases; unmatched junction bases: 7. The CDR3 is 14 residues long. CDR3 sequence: CASTLSGGRETQYF. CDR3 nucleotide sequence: TGTGCCAGCACCCTTAGCGGGGGAAGAGAGACCCAGTACTTC.

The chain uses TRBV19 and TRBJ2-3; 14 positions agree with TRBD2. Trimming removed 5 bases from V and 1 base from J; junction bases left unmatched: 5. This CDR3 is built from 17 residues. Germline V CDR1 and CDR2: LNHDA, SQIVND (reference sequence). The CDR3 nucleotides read TGTGCCAGTAGTCCCCGACTAGCGGGAGGGCGCACAGATACGCAGTATTTT. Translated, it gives CASSPRLAGGRTDTQYF.

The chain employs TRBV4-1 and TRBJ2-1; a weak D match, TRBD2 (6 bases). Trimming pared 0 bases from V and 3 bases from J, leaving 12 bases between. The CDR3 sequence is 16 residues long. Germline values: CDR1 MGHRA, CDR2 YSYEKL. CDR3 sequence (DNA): TGCGCCAGCAGCCAAGAGGGGGACTTCGACTACAATGAGCAGTTCTTC. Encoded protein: CASSQEGDFDYNEQFF.

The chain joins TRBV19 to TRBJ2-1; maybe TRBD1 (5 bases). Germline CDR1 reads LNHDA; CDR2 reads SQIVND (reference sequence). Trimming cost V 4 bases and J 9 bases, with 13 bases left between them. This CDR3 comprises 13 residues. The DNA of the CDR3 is TGTGCCAGTAGTAGCGGCCCAACAGGTGAGCAGTTCTTC. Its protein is CASSSGPTGEQFF.

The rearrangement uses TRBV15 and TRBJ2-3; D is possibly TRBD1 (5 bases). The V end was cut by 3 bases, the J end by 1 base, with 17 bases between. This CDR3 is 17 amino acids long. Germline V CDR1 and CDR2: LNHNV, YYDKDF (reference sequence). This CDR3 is CATSSFQGSTRTDTQYF. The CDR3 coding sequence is TGTGCCACCAGCAGTTTCCAGGGAAGTACCCGCACAGATACGCAGTATTTT.

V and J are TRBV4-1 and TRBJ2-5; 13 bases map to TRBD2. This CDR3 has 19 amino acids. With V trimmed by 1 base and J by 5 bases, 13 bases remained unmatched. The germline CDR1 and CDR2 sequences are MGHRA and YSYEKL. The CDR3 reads CASSQGAQGLAGKSETQYF. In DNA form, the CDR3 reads TGCGCCAGCAGCCAAGGGGCACAGGGACTAGCGGGGAAAAGCGAGACCCAGTACTTC.

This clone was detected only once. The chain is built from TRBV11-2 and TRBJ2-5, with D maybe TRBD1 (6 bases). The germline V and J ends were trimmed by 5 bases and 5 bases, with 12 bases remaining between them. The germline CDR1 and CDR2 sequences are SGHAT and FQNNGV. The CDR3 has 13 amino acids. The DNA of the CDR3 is TGTGCCAGCAGCCCGGACAGAGGGGAGACCCAGTACTTC. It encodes CASSPDRGETQYF.

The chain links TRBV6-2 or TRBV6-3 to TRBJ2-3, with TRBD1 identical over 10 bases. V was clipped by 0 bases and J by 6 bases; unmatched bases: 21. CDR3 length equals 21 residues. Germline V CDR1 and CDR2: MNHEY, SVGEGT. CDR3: CASSYSIRDRGVVRDTDTQYF. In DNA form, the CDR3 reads TGTGCCAGCAGTTACTCCATCCGGGACAGGGGCGTGGTGCGGGATACGGATACGCAGTATTTT.

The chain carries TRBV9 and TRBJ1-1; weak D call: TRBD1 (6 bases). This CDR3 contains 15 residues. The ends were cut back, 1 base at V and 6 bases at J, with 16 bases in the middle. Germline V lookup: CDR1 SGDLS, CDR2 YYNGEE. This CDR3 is CASSVNPGGGSEAFF. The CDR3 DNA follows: TGTGCCAGCAGCGTAAATCCCGGTGGGGGCTCTGAAGCTTTCTTT.

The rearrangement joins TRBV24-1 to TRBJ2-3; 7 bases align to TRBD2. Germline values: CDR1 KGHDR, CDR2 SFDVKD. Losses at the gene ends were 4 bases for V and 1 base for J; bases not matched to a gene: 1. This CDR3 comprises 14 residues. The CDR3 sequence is CATSDGRRTDTQYF. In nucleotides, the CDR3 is TGTGCCACCAGTGACGGGAGGCGCACAGATACGCAGTATTTT.

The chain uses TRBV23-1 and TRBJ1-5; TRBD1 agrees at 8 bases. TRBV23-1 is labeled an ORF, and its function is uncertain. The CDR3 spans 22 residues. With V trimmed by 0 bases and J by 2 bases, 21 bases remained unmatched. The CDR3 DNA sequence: TGCGCCAGCAGTCAATCAAACGGGACAGGAGCTTCCAAGGGGTGCGGCAATCAGCCCCAGCATTTT. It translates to CASSQSNGTGASKGCGNQPQHF.

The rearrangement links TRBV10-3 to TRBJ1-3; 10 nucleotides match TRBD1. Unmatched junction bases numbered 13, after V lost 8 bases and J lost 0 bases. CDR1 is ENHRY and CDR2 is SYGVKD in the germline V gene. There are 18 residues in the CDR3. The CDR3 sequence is CAIGPGTGVSGSGNTIYF. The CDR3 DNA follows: TGTGCCATCGGTCCCGGGACAGGGGTGTCGGGCTCTGGAAACACCATATATTTT.

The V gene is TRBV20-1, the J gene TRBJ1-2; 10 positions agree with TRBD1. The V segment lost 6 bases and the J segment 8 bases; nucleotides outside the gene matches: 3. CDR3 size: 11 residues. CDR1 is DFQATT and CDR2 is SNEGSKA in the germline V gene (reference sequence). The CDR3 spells CSARDRGGYTF. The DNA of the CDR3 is TGCAGTGCGAGGGACAGGGGAGGCTACACCTTC.

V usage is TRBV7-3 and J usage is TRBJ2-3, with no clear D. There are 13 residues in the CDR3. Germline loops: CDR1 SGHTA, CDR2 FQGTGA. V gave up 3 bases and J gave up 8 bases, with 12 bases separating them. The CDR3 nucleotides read TGTGCCAGCAGCTTGCTAGGCGCGAGTACGCAGTATTTT. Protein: CASSLLGASTQYF.

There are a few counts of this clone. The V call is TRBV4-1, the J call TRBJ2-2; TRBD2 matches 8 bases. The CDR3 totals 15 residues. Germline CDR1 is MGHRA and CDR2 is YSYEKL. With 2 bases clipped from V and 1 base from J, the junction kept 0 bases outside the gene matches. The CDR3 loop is CASSQTSGNTGELFF. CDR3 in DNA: TGCGCCAGCAGCCAAACTAGCGGGAACACCGGGGAGCTGTTTTTT.

The chain's CDR3 is CASSPQTGRNTIYF. In DNA, the CDR3 is TGTGCCAGCTCACCGCAGACAGGACGAAACACCATATATTTT. V gene TRBV18 combines with J gene TRBJ1-3; D possibly corresponds to TRBD1 (6 bases). V dropped 3 bases and J dropped 5 bases, with 11 bases sitting between them. The germline V gene has CDR1 KGHSH and CDR2 LQKENI. This CDR3 is 14 amino acids long. Supplemented by reference TRBV18 and TRBJ1-3, the full variable domain reads NAGVMQNPRHLVRRRGQEARLRCSPMKGHSHVYWYRQLPEEGLKFMVYLQKENIIDESGMPKERFSAEFPKEGPSILRIQQVVRGDSAAYFCASSPQTGRNTIYFGEGSWLTVV.